Each of the 8 T cell receptor beta chains below was sequenced from the same sample in a study of identical twins. TCRdb re-derived calls from the 5' RACE reads in MiXCR, one entry per CDR3 protein. The sample contains about 200,000 distinct CDR3 sequences, over 5.5% of which appear only once. These data also formed part of another study, on T cells expressing NK-cell markers.

The sequencing sample was made of CD8+ T cells sorted from blood. The receptors originated from a woman aged 18 to 35 in good health.

The chain links TRBV4-1 to TRBJ2-7; 8 positions agree with TRBD1. After removal of 0 bases from V and 6 bases from J, the junction contained 7 bases not matched to a gene. The germline CDR1 and CDR2 sequences are MGHRA and YSYEKL. The CDR3 sequence is 15 residues long. In DNA form, the CDR3 reads TGCGCCAGCAGCCAAGATATTAACAGGGGGAGCGAGCAGTACTTC. Protein product: CASSQDINRGSEQYF.

V usage is TRBV7-6 and J usage is TRBJ2-1, with no clear D. V gave up 5 bases and J gave up 0 bases, with 11 bases separating them. The CDR3 runs to 15 residues. Germline values: CDR1 SGHVS, CDR2 FNYEAQ. The CDR3 spells CASSRTASSYNEQFF. CDR3 DNA: TGTGCCAGCAGCCGGACCGCAAGCTCCTACAATGAGCAGTTCTTC.

Many counts were recorded for this clonotype. The chain employs TRBV7-9 and TRBJ2-6; D is uncertain. V shed 11 bases and J shed 4 bases, with 15 bases lying between them. From germline, CDR1 is SEHNR and CDR2 FQNEAQ (reference sequence). The CDR3 is 14 amino acids. CDR3 in amino acids: CAYLSGQGANVLTF. CDR3 coding DNA: TGTGCCTACCTGTCCGGGCAAGGGGCCAACGTCCTGACTTTC.

Only a few counts were recorded for this clonotype. The V and J genes are TRBV9 and TRBJ2-5; TRBD1 might be the D (5 bases). V lost 4 bases to trimming and J lost 4 bases, with 14 bases between them. The CDR3 is made up of 14 amino acids. CDR1 is SGDLS and CDR2 is YYNGEE in the germline V gene. The CDR3 DNA sequence: TGTGCCAGCAGCCCGTCGAAGGGGCGAGAGACCCAGTACTTC. Encoded protein: CASSPSKGRETQYF.

The V and J genes are TRBV4-3 and TRBJ1-2, with D perhaps TRBD1 (5 bases). CDR1 LGHNA and CDR2 YSLEER come from the germline V gene. V was trimmed by 1 base and J by 7 bases, leaving 10 bases between them. The CDR3 has 13 residues. CDR3 bases: TGCGCCAGCAGCCAAGTCAGGGCTTCTGGCTACACCTTC. The encoded protein is CASSQVRASGYTF.

V is TRBV6-2 or TRBV6-3 and J is TRBJ1-1; tentative D call: TRBD1 (5 bases). Germline values: CDR1 MNHEY, CDR2 SVGEGT. The CDR3 sequence is 13 residues long. With 1 base removed from V and 5 bases from J, the gap between germline ends came to 8 bases. CDR3 sequence: CASSYFRTTEAFF. In nucleotides, the CDR3 is TGTGCCAGCAGTTACTTTCGGACAACTGAAGCTTTCTTT.

This clonotype was seen ten or more times. The chain couples TRBV5-1 to TRBJ2-7; perhaps TRBD2 as D (5 bases). The CDR3 contains 14 residues. The ends were cut back, 0 bases at V and 3 bases at J, with 10 bases in the middle. CDR1 is SGHRS and CDR2 is YFSETQ in the germline V gene. The CDR3 spells CASSLGTGNYEQYF. Written as DNA, the CDR3 is TGCGCCAGCAGCTTGGGGACGGGGAACTACGAGCAGTACTTC. Full variable domain (remainder filled in from reference TRBV5-1 and TRBJ2-7): KAGVTQTPRYLIKTRGQQVTLSCSPISGHRSVSWYQQTPGQGLQFLFEYFSETQRNKGNFPGRFSGRQFSNSRSEMNVSTLELGDSALYLCASSLGTGNYEQYFGPGTRLTVT.

The V call is TRBV5-6, the J call TRBJ2-1, with D perhaps assigned TRBD1 or TRBD2 (5 bases each). CDR1 and CDR2 from the germline V gene are SGHDT and YYEEEE. V lost 4 bases and J 8 bases, leaving 13 bases between the germline ends. The CDR3 loop spans 13 amino acids. CDR3 sequence reads: CASSPGTLYEQFF. The DNA for the CDR3 is TGTGCCAGCAGCCCCGGGACCCTCTATGAGCAGTTCTTC. Full variable domain (outside the CDR3, taken from reference TRBV5-6 and TRBJ2-1): DAGVTQSPTHLIKTRGQQVTLRCSPKSGHDTVSWYQQALGQGPQFIFQYYEEEERQRGNFPDRFSGHQFPNYSSELNVNALLLGDSALYLCASSPGTLYEQFFGPGTRLTVL.